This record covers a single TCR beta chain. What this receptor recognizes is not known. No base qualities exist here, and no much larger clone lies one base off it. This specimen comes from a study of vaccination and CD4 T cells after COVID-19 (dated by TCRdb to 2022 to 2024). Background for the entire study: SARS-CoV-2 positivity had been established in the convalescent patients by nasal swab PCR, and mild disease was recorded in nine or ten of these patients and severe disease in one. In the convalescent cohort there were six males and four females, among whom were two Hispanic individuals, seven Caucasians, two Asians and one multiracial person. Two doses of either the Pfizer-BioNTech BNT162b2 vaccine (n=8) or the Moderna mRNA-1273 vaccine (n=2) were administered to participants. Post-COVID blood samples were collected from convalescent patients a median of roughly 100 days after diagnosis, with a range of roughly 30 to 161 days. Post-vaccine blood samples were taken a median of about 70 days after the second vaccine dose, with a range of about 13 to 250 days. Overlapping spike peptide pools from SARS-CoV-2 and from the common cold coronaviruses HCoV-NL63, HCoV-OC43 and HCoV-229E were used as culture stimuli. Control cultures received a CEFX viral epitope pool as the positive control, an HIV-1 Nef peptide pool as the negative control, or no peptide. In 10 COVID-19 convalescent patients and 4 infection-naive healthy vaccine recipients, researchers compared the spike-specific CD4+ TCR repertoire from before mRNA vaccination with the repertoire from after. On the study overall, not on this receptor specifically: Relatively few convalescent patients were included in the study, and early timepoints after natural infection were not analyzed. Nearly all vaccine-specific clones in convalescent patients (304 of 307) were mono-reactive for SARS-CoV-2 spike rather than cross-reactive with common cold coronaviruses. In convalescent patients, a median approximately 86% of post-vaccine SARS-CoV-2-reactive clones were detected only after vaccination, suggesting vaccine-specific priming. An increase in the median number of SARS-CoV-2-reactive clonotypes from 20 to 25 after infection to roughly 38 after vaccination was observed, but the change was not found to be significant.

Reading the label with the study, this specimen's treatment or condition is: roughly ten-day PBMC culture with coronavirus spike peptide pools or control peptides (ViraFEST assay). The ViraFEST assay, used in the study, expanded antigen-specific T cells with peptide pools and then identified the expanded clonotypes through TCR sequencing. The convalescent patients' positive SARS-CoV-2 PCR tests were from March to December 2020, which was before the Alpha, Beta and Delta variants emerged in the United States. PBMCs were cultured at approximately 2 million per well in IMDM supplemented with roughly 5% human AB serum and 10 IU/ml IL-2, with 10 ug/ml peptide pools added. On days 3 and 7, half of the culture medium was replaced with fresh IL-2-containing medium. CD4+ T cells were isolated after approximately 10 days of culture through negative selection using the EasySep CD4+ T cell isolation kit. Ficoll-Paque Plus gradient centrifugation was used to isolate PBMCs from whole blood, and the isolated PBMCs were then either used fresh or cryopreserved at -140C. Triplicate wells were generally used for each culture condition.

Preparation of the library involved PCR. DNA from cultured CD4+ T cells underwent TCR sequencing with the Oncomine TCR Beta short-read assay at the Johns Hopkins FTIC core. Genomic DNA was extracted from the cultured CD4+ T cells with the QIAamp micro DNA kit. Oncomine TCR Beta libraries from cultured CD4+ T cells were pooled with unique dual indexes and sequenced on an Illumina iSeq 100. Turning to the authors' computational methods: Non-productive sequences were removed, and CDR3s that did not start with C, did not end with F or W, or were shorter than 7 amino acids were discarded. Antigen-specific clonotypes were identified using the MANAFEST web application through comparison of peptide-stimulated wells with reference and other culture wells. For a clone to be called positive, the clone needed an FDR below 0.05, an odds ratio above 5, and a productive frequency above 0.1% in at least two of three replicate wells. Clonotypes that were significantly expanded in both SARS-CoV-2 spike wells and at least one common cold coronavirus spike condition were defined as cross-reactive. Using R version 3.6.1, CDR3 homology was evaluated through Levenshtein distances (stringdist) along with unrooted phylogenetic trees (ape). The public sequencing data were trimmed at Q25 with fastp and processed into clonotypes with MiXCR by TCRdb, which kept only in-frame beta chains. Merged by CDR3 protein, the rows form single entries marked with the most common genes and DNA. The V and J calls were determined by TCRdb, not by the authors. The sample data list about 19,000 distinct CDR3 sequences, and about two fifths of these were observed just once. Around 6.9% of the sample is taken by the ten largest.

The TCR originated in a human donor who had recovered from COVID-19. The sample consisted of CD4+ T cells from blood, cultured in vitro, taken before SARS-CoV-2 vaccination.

The CDR3 region: CASSFNRGNTEAFF. The nucleotide sequence reads as follows: TGCGCCAGCAGCTTCAACAGGGGGAACACTGAAGCTTTCTTT. The rearrangement combines TRBV5-1 with TRBJ1-1; the central 7 bases match TRBD1. The CDR3 numbers 14 residues from cysteine through phenylalanine. The entry retains the CDR3 DNA only, 42 bases that are in frame from base 1. Trimming leaves V shorter by 2 bases and J shorter by 1 base, with the junction holding 2 bases beyond the gene matches. Sequences SGHRS (CDR1) and YFSETQ (CDR2) are obtained from the germline V gene.